Listed below are T cell receptor beta chains from one sample, sequenced in a study of tumor and adjacent non-tumor tissue in lung cancer. In TCRdb, the multiplex PCR reads were re-called with MiXCR into one record per CDR3 protein. The sample consists of fewer than 120,000 distinct CDR3 sequences, approximately 80% of them appearing once. Sequencing was carried out using lung tumor tissue. The receptor source for this set is a man aged 65-85 years with non-small cell lung cancer. Each CDR3 is given with its conserved first and last residue. The D gene is left open where the match is weak. Clone sizes are given selectively: once, few, many, or a class where the clone is expanded.

d_call	v_call	j_call	clone_size	cdr3_nt	cdr3_aa
TRBD2	TRBV29-1	TRBJ2-6	once	TGCAGCGTTGTTGGGGAAATGGGAGGGCCCTCTGGGCCCAACGTCCTGACTTTC	CSVVGEMGGPSGPNVLTF
.	TRBV12-3/TRBV12-4	TRBJ1-1	.	TGTGCCAGCAAGAGGACAAATGCTAACACTGAAGCTTTCTTT	CASKRTNANTEAFF
.	TRBV6-2/TRBV6-3	TRBJ2-3	.	TGTGCCAGCAGTTACCCGATGACAGTAGGCCATTTGGATACGCAGTATTTT	CASSYPMTVGHLDTQYF
.	TRBV29-1	TRBJ2-5	.	TGCAACGGATGCCAAGAGACCCAGTACTTC	CNGCQETQYF
TRBD2	TRBV4-2	TRBJ2-2	.	TGTGCCAGCAACCAAGTTAAGGTAGCGGGGGACACCGGGGAGCTGTTTTTT	CASNQVKVAGDTGELFF
TRBD2	TRBV27	TRBJ2-7	.	TGTGCCAACAGAGTATATGCGGGAGCAGTATACGAGCAGTACTTC	CANRVYAGAVYEQYF
.	TRBV20-1	TRBJ2-7	.	TGCAGTGTTAGAGAAGGACAAGCGGGGACATACGAGCAGTATTTC	CSVREGQAGTYEQYF
.	TRBV4-3	TRBJ2-1	.	TGCGCCAGCAGCCAAGATACCGCGGGATGTAATGAGCAGTTCTTC	CASSQDTAGCNEQFF
.	TRBV4-3	TRBJ1-4	many	TGCGCCAGCGGCCAAGGCGCTAATGAAAAACTGTTTTTT	CASGQGANEKLFF
TRBD1	TRBV16	TRBJ1-1	.	TGTGCCAGCAGCCAAGGACAGGGAAGCGACACTGAAGCTTTCTTT	CASSQGQGSDTEAFF
.	TRBV29-1	TRBJ2-7	few	TGTAGCGTTCAGAACACCTCCTACGACCAGTACTTC	CSVQNTSYDQYF
TRBD2	TRBV11-3	TRBJ2-1	.	TGTGCTAACAGCCTCCTAGGGACTAGCGGGGGCTACAGTGAGCAGTTCTTC	CANSLLGTSGGYSEQFF
.	TRBV6-5	TRBJ2-1	.	TGTGCCAGCAGTACGAGGTCAGGGAGGTTCAATGAGCAGAACTTC	CASSTRSGRFNEQNF
.	TRBV6-6	TRBJ1-5	many	TGTGCCAGCAAACGGAGCAATCAGCCCCAGCATTTT	CASKRSNQPQHF
.	TRBV4-1	TRBJ1-5	.	TGTGCCAGCAGCCCTGGGACACTGCCCCATCAGCCCAAACATTTT	CASSPGTLPHQPKHF
.	TRBV4-1	TRBJ2-7	.	TGCACTAGCAGCCGGACACTAGCTGGAGAGGGGGACGAGCAGTACTTC	CTSSRTLAGEGDEQYF
TRBD2	TRBV6-6	TRBJ2-1	few	TGTGCTAACAGTTCCGGGGAAGCGGGAACCAATGAGCAGTTCTTC	CANSSGEAGTNEQFF
.	TRBV19	TRBJ1-2	few	TGTGCCAGTAGTACGACAGGCGGCTACACCTTC	CASSTTGGYTF
.	TRBV20-1	TRBJ1-1	.	TGTAGTGCTAGAGATCTTGAAAGAGTAGGCCCTGAAGCTTTCTTT	CSARDLERVGPEAFF
.	TRBV29-1	TRBJ1-3	.	TGTAGCGTTGAGACAGCGACTGGAAATACCATATATTTT	CSVETATGNTIYF
.	TRBV5-1	TRBJ1-1	.	TGCGCCAGCAGCTTGATAGGGAAGGACACTGGAGCTTTCTTT	CASSLIGKDTGAFF
.	TRBV5-4	TRBJ1-6	many	TGTGCCAGCAGCCCGGGGGGTGTCCTATATAATTCACCCCTCCACTTT	CASSPGGVLYNSPLHF
TRBD2	TRBV20-1	TRBJ2-1	many	TGCAGTGCTAGGGGGACTAGCGGGAGAATGGAAAATGAGCAGTTCTTC	CSARGTSGRMENEQFF
TRBD2	TRBV6-4	TRBJ2-2	few	TGTGCCAGCAGTAGGACTAGCGGAGACACCGGGGAGCTGTTTTTT	CASSRTSGDTGELFF
.	TRBV6-2/TRBV6-3	TRBJ2-7	.	TGTCCCAGTAGTTACTCGATGGCGGGACCGGTCGAGCAGTATTTC	CPSSYSMAGPVEQYF